The T cell receptor beta chain described here comes from a study of regulatory T cells in long-lasting Graves disease. Time point noted: persistent/refractory GD, antithyroid drugs over 5 years with positive TRAb. From PBMCs, RNA was extracted and then used to make the TCR library. Construction of TCR beta libraries relied on iRepertoire HTBI primers and on Arm-PCR targeting CDR3 regions. TCRdb called the multiplex PCR reads again in MiXCR, with one record for every CDR3 protein. Of 650,000 to 700,000 distinct CDR3 sequences in the sample, about 30% are singletons; the top ten hold about two fifths. V was clipped by 5 bases and J by 6 bases, with 17 bases between them. Germline V gives CDR1 MNHEY, CDR2 SVGEGT. CDR3 length: 15 residues.

The chain joins TRBV6-2 or TRBV6-3 to TRBJ1-5; the D gene is possibly TRBD1 (5 bases). The TCR sequence derives from a female donor with Graves disease. The source material was peripheral blood mononuclear cells (PBMCs), sampled when the disease was refractory, from a patient treated with antithyroid drugs. CDR3 sequence reads: CASSLPGRAGQPQHF. CDR3 sequence (DNA): TGTGCCAGCAGTCTCCCGGGCAGGGCGGGTCAGCCCCAGCATTTT.